This T cell receptor beta chain was identified during a study of T-cell reconstitution after alpha-beta-depleted transplantation in children. Study observations and caveats: At one year after transplant, newly produced T cells mostly accounted for T-cell counts and diversity.

Trimming cost V 3 bases and J 9 bases, with 15 bases left between them. This CDR3 is 14 amino acids long. Germline V CDR1 and CDR2: SGHAT, FQNNGV. The authors prepared the TCRbeta library with unique molecular identifiers. TCRdb re-called the PCR reads with MiXCR, one entry per CDR3 protein. The data hold around 600,000 distinct CDR3 sequences, with about 23% observed a single time. This clonotype came up many times. Its antigen is as yet unknown. J is TRBJ2-1 and V is TRBV11-2, with TRBD2 as a possible D gene (5 bases). This receptor was identified in a boy under two years old who had a stem cell transplant for acute myeloid leukemia, so the T cells may come from the graft donor. The sequencing here drew on PBMCs, mostly from graft donor cells, taken 360 days after TCRalphabeta/CD19-depleted stem cell transplant. CDR3 nucleotides: TGTGCCAGCAGCTTCCTCGGGGATTCGGGTGAGCAGTTCTTC. Its translation: CASSFLGDSGEQFF.